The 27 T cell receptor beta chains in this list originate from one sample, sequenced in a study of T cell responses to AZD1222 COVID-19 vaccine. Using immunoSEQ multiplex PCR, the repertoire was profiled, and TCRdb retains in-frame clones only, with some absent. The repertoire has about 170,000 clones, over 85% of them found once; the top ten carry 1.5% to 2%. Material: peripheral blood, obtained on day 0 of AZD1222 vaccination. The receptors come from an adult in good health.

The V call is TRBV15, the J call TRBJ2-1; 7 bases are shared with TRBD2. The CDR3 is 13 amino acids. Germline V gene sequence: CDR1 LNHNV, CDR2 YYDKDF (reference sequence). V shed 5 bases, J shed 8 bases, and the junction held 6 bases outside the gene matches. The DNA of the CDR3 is TGTGCCACCAGCCCGTTCCGGGGGGATGAGCAGTTCTTC. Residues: CATSPFRGDEQFF.

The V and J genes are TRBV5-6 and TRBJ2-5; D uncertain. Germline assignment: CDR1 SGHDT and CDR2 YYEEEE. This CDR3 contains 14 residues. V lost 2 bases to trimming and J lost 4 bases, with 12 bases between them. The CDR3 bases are TGTGCCAGCAGCTTCGGATCCCGGGCAGAGACCCAGTACTTC. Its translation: CASSFGSRAETQYF.

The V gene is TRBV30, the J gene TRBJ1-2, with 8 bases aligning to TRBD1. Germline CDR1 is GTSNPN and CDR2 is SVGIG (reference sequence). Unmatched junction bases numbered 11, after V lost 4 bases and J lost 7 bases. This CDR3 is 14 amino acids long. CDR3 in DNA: TGTGCCTGGACCGCAGGGGGCGCTTCTTTTGGCTACACCTTC. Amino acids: CAWTAGGASFGYTF.

The CDR3 region is CASSLGVTSGEQFF. The CDR3 nucleotides read TGCGCCAGCAGCTTGGGGGTGACTAGCGGGGAGCAGTTCTTC. This chain links TRBV5-1 with TRBJ2-1; 10 bases match TRBD2. The CDR3 sequence is 14 residues long. V lost 0 bases, J lost 10 bases, and 4 bases stayed unmatched. The V gene's germline CDR1 is SGHRS and CDR2 YFSETQ.

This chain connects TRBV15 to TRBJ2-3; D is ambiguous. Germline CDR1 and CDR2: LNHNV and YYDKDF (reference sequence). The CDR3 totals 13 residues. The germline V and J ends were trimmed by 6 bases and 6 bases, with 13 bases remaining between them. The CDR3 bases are TGTGCCACCAGTCGACCCCGGCGCGATACGCAGTATTTT. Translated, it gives CATSRPRRDTQYF.

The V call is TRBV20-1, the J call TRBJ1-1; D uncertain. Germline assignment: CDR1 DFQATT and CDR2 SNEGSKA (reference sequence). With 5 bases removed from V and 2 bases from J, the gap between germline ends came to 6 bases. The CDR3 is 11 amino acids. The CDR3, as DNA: TGCAGTGCTGACCATAACACTGAAGCTTTCTTT. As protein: CSADHNTEAFF.

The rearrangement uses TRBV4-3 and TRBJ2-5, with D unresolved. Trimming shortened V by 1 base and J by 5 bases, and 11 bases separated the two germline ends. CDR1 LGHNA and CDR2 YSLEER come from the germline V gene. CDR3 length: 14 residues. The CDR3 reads CASSQGFADETQYF. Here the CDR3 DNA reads TGCGCCAGCAGCCAAGGCTTTGCGGACGAGACCCAGTACTTC.

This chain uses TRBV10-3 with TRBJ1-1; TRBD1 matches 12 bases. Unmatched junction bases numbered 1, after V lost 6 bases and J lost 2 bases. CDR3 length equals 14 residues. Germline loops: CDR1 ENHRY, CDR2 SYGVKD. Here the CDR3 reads CAIRGTGGNTEAFF. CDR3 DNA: TGTGCCATCAGAGGGACAGGGGGCAACACTGAAGCTTTCTTT.

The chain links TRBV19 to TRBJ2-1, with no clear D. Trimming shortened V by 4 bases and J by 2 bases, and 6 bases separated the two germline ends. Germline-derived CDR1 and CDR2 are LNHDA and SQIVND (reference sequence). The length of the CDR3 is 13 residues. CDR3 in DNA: TGTGCCAGTAGTACAGGTACCTACAATGAGCAGTTCTTC. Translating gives CASSTGTYNEQFF. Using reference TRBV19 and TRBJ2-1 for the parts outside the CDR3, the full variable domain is DGGITQSPKYLFRKEGQNVTLSCEQNLNHDAMYWYRQDPGQGLRLIYYSQIVNDFQKGDIAEGYSVSREKKESFPLTVTSAQKNPTAFYLCASSTGTYNEQFFGPGTRLTVL.

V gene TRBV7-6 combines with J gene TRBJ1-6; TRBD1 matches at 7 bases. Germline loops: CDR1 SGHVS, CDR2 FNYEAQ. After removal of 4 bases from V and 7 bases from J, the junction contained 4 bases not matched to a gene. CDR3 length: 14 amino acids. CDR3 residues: CASSSQGTNSPLHF. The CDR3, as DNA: TGTGCCAGCAGCTCACAGGGGACGAATTCACCCCTCCACTTT. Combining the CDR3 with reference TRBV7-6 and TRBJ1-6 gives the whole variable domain GAGVSQSPRYKVTKRGQDVALRCDPISGHVSLYWYRQALGQGPEFLTYFNYEAQQDKSGLPNDRFSAERPEGSISTLTIQRTEQRDSAMYRCASSSQGTNSPLHFGNGTRLTVT.

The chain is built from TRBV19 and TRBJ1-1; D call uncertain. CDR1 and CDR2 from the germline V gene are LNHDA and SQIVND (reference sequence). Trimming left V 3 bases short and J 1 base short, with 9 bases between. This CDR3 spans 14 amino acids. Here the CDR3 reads CASSIIGRNTEAFF. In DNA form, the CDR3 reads TGTGCCAGTAGTATTATAGGGAGGAACACTGAAGCTTTCTTT.

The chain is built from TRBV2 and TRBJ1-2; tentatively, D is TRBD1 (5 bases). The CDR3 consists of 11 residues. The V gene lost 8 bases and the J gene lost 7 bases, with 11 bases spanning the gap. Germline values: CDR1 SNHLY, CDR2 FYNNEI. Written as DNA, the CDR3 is TGTGCCAGCCAGCAGGGTCCTGGCTACACCTTC. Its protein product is CASQQGPGYTF. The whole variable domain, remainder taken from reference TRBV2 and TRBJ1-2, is EPEVTQTPSHQVTQMGQEVILRCVPISNHLYFYWYRQILGQKVEFLVSFYNNEISEKSEIFDDQFSVERPDGSNFTLKIRSTKLEDSAMYFCASQQGPGYTFGSGTRLTVV.

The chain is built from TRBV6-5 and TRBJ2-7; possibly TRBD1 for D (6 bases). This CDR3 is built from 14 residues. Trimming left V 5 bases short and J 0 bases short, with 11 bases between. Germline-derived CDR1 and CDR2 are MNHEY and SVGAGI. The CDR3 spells CASSPQDSSYEQYF. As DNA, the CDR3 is TGTGCCAGCAGTCCCCAGGACAGCTCCTACGAGCAGTACTTC.

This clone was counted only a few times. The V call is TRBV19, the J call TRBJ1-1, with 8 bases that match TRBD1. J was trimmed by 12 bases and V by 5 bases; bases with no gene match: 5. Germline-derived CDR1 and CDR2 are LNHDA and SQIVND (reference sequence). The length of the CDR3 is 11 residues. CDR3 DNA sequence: TGTGCCAGTAGTCCCGGGACAGGTCCTTTCTTT. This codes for CASSPGTGPFF. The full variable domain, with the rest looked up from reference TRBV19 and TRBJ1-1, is DGGITQSPKYLFRKEGQNVTLSCEQNLNHDAMYWYRQDPGQGLRLIYYSQIVNDFQKGDIAEGYSVSREKKESFPLTVTSAQKNPTAFYLCASSPGTGPFFGQGTRLTVV.

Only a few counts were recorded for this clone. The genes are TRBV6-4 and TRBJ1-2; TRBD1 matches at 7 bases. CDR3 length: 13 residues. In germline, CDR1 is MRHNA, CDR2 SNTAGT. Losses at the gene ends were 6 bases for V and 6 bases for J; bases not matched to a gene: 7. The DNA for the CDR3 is TGTGCCAGCAGCGAAACAGGGGTCGATGGCTACACCTTC. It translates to CASSETGVDGYTF.

The CDR3 loop reads CASRERDRASTGELFF. CDR3 in DNA: TGTGCCAGCAGAGAGAGGGACAGGGCGAGCACCGGGGAGCTGTTTTTT. The V call is TRBV4-2, the J call TRBJ2-2; 9 nucleotides match TRBD1. CDR3 length: 16 residues. The trim removed 6 bases at V and 4 bases at J, leaving 9 bases unmatched. Germline V lookup: CDR1 LGHNA, CDR2 YNFKEQ.

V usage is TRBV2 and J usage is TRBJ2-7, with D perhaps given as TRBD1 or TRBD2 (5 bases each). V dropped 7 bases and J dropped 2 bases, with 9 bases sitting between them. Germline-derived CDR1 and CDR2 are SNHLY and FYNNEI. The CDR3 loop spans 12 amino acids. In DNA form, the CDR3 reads TGTGCCAGCAAACGGGGCCCCTACGAGCAGTACTTC. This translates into CASKRGPYEQYF.

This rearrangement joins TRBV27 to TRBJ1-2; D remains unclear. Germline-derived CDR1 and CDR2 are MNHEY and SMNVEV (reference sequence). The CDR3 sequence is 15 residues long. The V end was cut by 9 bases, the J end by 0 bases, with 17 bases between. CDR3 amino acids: CASKLGLRANYGYTF. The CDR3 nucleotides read TGTGCCAGTAAGTTGGGCCTAAGAGCTAACTATGGCTACACCTTC.

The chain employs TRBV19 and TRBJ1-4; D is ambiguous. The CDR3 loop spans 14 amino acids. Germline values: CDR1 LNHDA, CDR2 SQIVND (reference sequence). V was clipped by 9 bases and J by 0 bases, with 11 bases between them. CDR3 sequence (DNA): TGTGCCAGCAGAAGACAATCAACTAATGAAAAACTGTTTTTT. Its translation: CASRRQSTNEKLFF.

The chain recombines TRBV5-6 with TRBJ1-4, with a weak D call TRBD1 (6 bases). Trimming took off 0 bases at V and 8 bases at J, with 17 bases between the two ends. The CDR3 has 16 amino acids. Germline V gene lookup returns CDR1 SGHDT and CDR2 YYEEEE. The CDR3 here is CASSLGMVGQREKLFF. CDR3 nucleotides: TGTGCCAGCAGCTTGGGTATGGTAGGACAGAGGGAAAAACTGTTTTTT. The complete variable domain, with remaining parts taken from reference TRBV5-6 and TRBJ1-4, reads DAGVTQSPTHLIKTRGQQVTLRCSPKSGHDTVSWYQQALGQGPQFIFQYYEEEERQRGNFPDRFSGHQFPNYSSELNVNALLLGDSALYLCASSLGMVGQREKLFFGSGTQLSVL.

The CDR3 DNA sequence: TGCGCCAGCAGCATGCACACTGAAGCTTTCTTT. Translation: CASSMHTEAFF. The genes are TRBV10-2 and TRBJ1-1, with D unclear. The CDR3 extends over 11 amino acids. Trimming stripped 6 bases from V and 3 bases from J, with 5 bases between. Per germline, CDR1 WSHSY and CDR2 SAAADI.

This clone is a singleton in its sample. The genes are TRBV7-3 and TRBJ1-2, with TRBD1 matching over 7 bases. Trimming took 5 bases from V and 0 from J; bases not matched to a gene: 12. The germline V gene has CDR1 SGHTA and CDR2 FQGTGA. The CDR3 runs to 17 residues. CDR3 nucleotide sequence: TGTGCCAGCAGCCAACCGGGACAGCCACTAACTAACTATGGCTACACCTTC. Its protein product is CASSQPGQPLTNYGYTF.

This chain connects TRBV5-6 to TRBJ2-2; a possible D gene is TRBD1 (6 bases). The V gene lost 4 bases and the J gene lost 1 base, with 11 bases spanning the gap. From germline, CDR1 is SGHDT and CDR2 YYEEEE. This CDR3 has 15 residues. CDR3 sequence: CASSKFRGNTGELFF. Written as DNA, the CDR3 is TGTGCCAGCAGCAAGTTCAGGGGGAACACCGGGGAGCTGTTTTTT.

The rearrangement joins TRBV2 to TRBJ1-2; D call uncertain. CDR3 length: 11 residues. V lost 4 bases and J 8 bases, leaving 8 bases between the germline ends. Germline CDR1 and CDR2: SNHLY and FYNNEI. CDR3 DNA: TGTGCCAGCAGTGTCGGGCTGGGCTACACCTTC. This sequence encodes CASSVGLGYTF.

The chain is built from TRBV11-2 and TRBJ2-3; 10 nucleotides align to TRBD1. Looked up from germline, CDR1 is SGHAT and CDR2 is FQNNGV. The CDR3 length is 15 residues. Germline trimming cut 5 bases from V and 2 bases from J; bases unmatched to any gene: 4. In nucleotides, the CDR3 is TGTGCCAGCAGCCTGGGACAGGGGCCCACAGATACGCAGTATTTT. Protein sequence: CASSLGQGPTDTQYF.

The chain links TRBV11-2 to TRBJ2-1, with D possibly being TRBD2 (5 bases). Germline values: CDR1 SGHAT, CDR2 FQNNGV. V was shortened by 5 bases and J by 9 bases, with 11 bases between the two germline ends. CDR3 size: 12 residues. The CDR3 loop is CASSEREGEQFF. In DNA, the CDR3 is TGTGCCAGCAGCGAGAGGGAAGGTGAGCAGTTCTTC.

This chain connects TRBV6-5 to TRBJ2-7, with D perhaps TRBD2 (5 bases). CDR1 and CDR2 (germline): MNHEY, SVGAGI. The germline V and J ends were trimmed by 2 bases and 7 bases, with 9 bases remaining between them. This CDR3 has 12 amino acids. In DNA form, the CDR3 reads TGTGCCAGCAGTTACGAGAGGGATGAGCAGTACTTC. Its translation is CASSYERDEQYF.